Each of the 12 T cell receptor beta chains below was sequenced from the same sample in a study of blood T cells in healthy people across ages. Together with a sample-barcoded 5' primer, a J-beta primer mix was included in a second PCR lasting about 6 to 11 cycles. MiXCR, run by TCRdb on the 5' RACE reads, gives a single entry per CDR3 protein. Here the sample spans 800,000 to 1,000,000 distinct CDR3 sequences, about 48% being singletons. Sequenced: blood. Receptor source: a man younger than 45 in good health.

This clonotype showed up just a few times. The chain joins TRBV2 to TRBJ2-1, with 7 bases lining up with TRBD1. V dropped 1 base and J dropped 7; count of bases not matched to a gene: 4. This CDR3 region has 14 residues. Germline CDR1 is SNHLY and CDR2 is FYNNEI. CDR3 sequence reads: CASSEVRGQNEQFF. The DNA for the CDR3 is TGTGCCAGCAGTGAAGTCAGGGGACAGAATGAGCAGTTCTTC.

The chain carries TRBV7-6 and TRBJ1-2; 9 bases are a match to TRBD1. After removal of 3 bases from V and 4 bases from J, the junction contained 9 bases not matched to a gene. Per germline, CDR1 SGHVS and CDR2 FNYEAQ. This CDR3 is built from 16 residues. CDR3 in DNA: TGTGCCAGCAGCTTCGGGACAGGGTCTTCTCGCTATGGCTACACCTTC. This encodes CASSFGTGSSRYGYTF. Combining the CDR3 with reference TRBV7-6 and TRBJ1-2 gives the whole variable domain GAGVSQSPRYKVTKRGQDVALRCDPISGHVSLYWYRQALGQGPEFLTYFNYEAQQDKSGLPNDRFSAERPEGSISTLTIQRTEQRDSAMYRCASSFGTGSSRYGYTFGSGTRLTVV.

This chain connects TRBV11-2 to TRBJ2-1, with 7 bases lining up with TRBD1. With 1 base clipped from V and 9 bases from J, the junction kept 12 bases outside the gene matches. The CDR3 extends over 16 amino acids. Looked up from germline, CDR1 is SGHAT and CDR2 is FQNNGV. CDR3 protein: CASSLVQDRRSGEQFF. The CDR3 nucleotides read TGTGCCAGCAGCTTAGTCCAGGACAGGCGTTCAGGTGAGCAGTTCTTC.

The V call is TRBV20-1, the J call TRBJ2-7; D possibly corresponds to TRBD1 (6 bases). CDR3 length equals 15 residues. V gave up 3 bases and J gave up 2 bases, with 17 bases separating them. CDR1 is DFQATT and CDR2 is SNEGSKA in the germline V gene (reference sequence). This CDR3 is CSASLGATSPYEQYF. CDR3 nucleotide sequence: TGCAGTGCTAGTTTGGGGGCTACCAGCCCCTACGAGCAGTACTTC.

With regard to this clonotype: At one end, the junction sequence differs from germline, possibly due to a read error. Here the CDR3 DNA reads TGCGCCAGCAGCTTACGGGGTTATGGTAGCGGGGATATGGATACGCAGTATTTT. This gives the protein CASSLRGYGSGDMDTQYF. This chain uses TRBV7-2 with TRBJ2-3; 8 bases line up with TRBD2. CDR3 size: 18 residues. Germline loops: CDR1 SGHTA, CDR2 FQGNSA.

The table lists this clonotype with a few counts. This rearrangement joins TRBV12-3 or TRBV12-4 to TRBJ2-7; D not certain. The assigned J gene may be wrong: the sequence end matches TRBJ2-5 better. The CDR3 contains 14 residues. The CDR3 DNA reads as TGTGCCAGCAGCCTGACGTCACCAGGAGCGACCCAGTACTTC. It encodes CASSLTSPGATQYF.

The chain is built from TRBV3-1 and TRBJ1-2; perhaps TRBD1 as D (5 bases). CDR3 length equals 14 residues. CDR1 is LGHDT, CDR2 YNNKEL, per germline (reference sequence). Trimming took 4 bases from V and 2 from J, leaving 11 bases between them. DNA for the CDR3: TGTGCCAGCAGCCGTATTGGGGGAAACTATGGCTACACCTTC. It is translated as CASSRIGGNYGYTF.

This clonotype was detected once. This chain joins TRBV15 and TRBJ1-3; tentatively, D is TRBD1 (6 bases). Germline assignment: CDR1 LNHNV and CDR2 YYDKDF (reference sequence). Trimming took off 4 bases at V and 4 bases at J, with 14 bases between the two ends. The CDR3 contains 15 residues. In DNA, the CDR3 is TGTGCCACCAGCACAGCCTCGGGGGCAGGAAACACCATATATTTT. This sequence encodes CATSTASGAGNTIYF.

As to this clonotype: Since a much larger clone is just one base distant, this may be a read error. The CDR3 coding sequence is TGTACCAGCAGTGGGGACTATGGCTACACCTTC. It is translated as CTSSGDYGYTF. V gene TRBV6-5 combines with J gene TRBJ1-2; D is undetermined. This CDR3 comprises 11 residues. Germline assignment: CDR1 MNHEY and CDR2 SVGAGI.

The chain combines TRBV20-1 with TRBJ2-4, with 12 bases fitting TRBD1. The V gene end was trimmed by 3 bases and the J gene end by 13 bases; junction bases not matched to a gene: 16. The CDR3 spans 16 residues. Germline loops: CDR1 DFQATT, CDR2 SNEGSKA (reference sequence). DNA of the CDR3: TGCAGTGCTAGTAGGGGACAGGGGGCGAAGTCAGTAGCGCAGTACTTC. Amino acids: CSASRGQGAKSVAQYF.

V and J are TRBV11-2 and TRBJ1-4; 11 bases align to TRBD1. This CDR3 has 15 amino acids. CDR1 and CDR2 from the germline V gene are SGHAT and FQNNGV. V shed 5 bases, J shed 5 bases, and the junction held 4 bases outside the gene matches. The CDR3 reads CASSARTGGNEKLFF. DNA of the CDR3: TGTGCCAGCAGCGCCCGGACAGGGGGCAATGAAAAACTGTTTTTT.

This clonotype was seen a few times. This sequence joins TRBV7-2 and TRBJ2-1; D ambiguous. The CDR3 consists of 14 residues. Germline V CDR1 and CDR2: SGHTA, FQGNSA. V was pared by 5 bases and J by 4 bases, with 12 bases between. The CDR3 protein is CASSAGRLYNEQFF. The CDR3 DNA sequence: TGTGCCAGCAGCGCAGGACGGCTATACAATGAGCAGTTCTTC. Complete variable domain (other parts from reference TRBV7-2 and TRBJ2-1): GAGVSQSPSNKVTEKGKDVELRCDPISGHTALYWYRQSLGQGLEFLIYFQGNSAPDKSGLPSDRFSAERTGGSVSTLTIQRTQQEDSAVYLCASSAGRLYNEQFFGPGTRLTVL.